The source of this T cell receptor (beta chain) is a study of T-cell reconstitution after alpha-beta-depleted transplantation in children. Germline CDR1 is SGHTA and CDR2 is FQGNSA. The junction had 9 bases not matched to a gene; V was cut back by 2 bases and J by 3 bases. This CDR3 region has 16 residues. The TCRbeta library incorporated unique molecular identifiers. Each CDR3 protein is one row after TCRdb ran MiXCR on the PCR reads. The top ten clones hold 28% of a sample with 200,000 to 250,000 distinct CDR3 sequences, approximately 10% of them seen once. This clonotype was counted ten times or more. What it binds is not known. Study-level results: Expanded clones from the graft, numbering several hundred, reportedly supplied alpha-beta T cells about two months after transplant.

The clonotype was recovered from a child less than two years old with acute myeloid leukemia, due to receive a stem cell transplant. The J gene is TRBJ2-7, the V gene TRBV7-2; 8 positions agree with TRBD1. Source: PBMCs, taken before TCRalphabeta/CD19-depleted stem cell transplant. CDR3 loop: CASSLFGTGPYYEQYF. The CDR3 DNA is TGTGCCAGCAGCTTATTCGGGACAGGCCCCTACTACGAGCAGTACTTC.